This T cell receptor (beta chain) appears in the sequencing data of a study of CD8 T cells in Susac syndrome. The multiple sclerosis control cohort comprised treatment-naive individuals presenting with stable or active relapsing-remitting disease. The TEMRA cells underwent FACS enrichment, while the CD8+ and CD4+ T cells underwent negative isolation. The RNA input was roughly 0.45 to 1 ug, and it was reverse transcribed with random hexamers. Across 54 Vbeta and 13 Jbeta, immunoSEQ multiplex PCR amplified TCR beta CDR3. TCRdb ran MiXCR on the immunoSEQ multiplex PCR reads and lists one entry per CDR3 protein. Here the sample spans 170,000 or so distinct CDR3 sequences, 90% to 95% being singletons. The germline V gene has CDR1 MGHRA and CDR2 YSYEKL. The CDR3 extends over 13 amino acids. Trimming cost V 4 bases and J 6 bases, with 12 bases left between them.

The chain is built from TRBV4-1 and TRBJ1-1, with TRBD1 as a possible D gene (6 bases). Material for sequencing was CD8+ T cells from PBMCs. This sequence originates from a human donor with multiple sclerosis. CDR3 sequence (DNA): TGCGCCAGCAGCCCAACAGGGTACGCTGAAGCTTTCTTT. It translates to CASSPTGYAEAFF.